The rows below give T cell receptor beta chains drawn from one sample of a study of molecular identifiers for immune sequencing clone quantification. One entry per CDR3 protein, called by TCRdb with MiXCR from the PCR reads. This sample has some 97,000 distinct CDR3 sequences, with roughly 38% found just once. The sample taken for sequencing was naive CD8+ T cells from blood, with Jurkat cell RNA spiked in. Every receptor here comes from a human donor in good health. Some libraries in this study had Jurkat cell RNA spiked in. Both conserved end residues are part of each CDR3. D genes are given only for firm matches. The size field is filled for only some rows; it gives once, few, many or a size class.

size: NA
J: TRBJ2-7
D: NA
V: TRBV4-3
DNA: TGCGCCAGCAGCCAAGTTGAGGGGCTTGGTTACGAGCAGTACTTC
CDR3: CASSQVEGLGYEQYF

size: NA
J: TRBJ2-7
D: NA
V: TRBV5-6
DNA: TGTGCCAGCAGCTTGGGGCTGATCTACGAGCAGTACTTC
CDR3: CASSLGLIYEQYF

size: NA
J: TRBJ2-2
D: NA
V: TRBV7-2
DNA: TGTGCCAGCAGCCTTATTATGAACACCGGGGAGCTGTTTTTT
CDR3: CASSLIMNTGELFF

size: NA
J: TRBJ2-5
D: TRBD2
V: TRBV20-1
DNA: TGCAGTGCTAGAGATACTAGCGGGGGAGAAGAGACCCAGTACTTC
CDR3: CSARDTSGGEETQYF

size: few
J: TRBJ1-4
D: NA
V: TRBV2
DNA: TGTGCCAGCAGTGAACCAACTAATGAAAAACTGTTTTTT
CDR3: CASSEPTNEKLFF

size: once
J: TRBJ1-5
D: NA
V: TRBV7-9
DNA: TGTGCCAGCAGCCGAGGAGACCTCAATCAGCCCCAGCATTTT
CDR3: CASSRGDLNQPQHF

size: many
J: TRBJ1-5
D: NA
V: TRBV28
DNA: TGTGCCAGCAGTCCCCAGGGAGGTCAGCCCCAGCATTTT
CDR3: CASSPQGGQPQHF

size: NA
J: TRBJ2-7
D: NA
V: TRBV20-1
DNA: TGCAGTGCTCCCGGCGGGCTGGGCTCACCCTACGAGCAGTACTTC
CDR3: CSAPGGLGSPYEQYF

size: NA
J: TRBJ2-7
D: TRBD2
V: TRBV5-1
DNA: TGCGCCAGCAGCTTGGCCCCATCTAGCGGGAGGGCCTTTGCCTACGAGCAGTACTTC
CDR3: CASSLAPSSGRAFAYEQYF

size: few
J: TRBJ2-3
D: TRBD2
V: TRBV15
DNA: TGTGCCACCAGCCTTCTAGCGGGAGGGATCACAGATACGCAGTATTTT
CDR3: CATSLLAGGITDTQYF

size: NA
J: TRBJ1-4
D: NA
V: TRBV5-1
DNA: TGCGCCAGCAGCCTAAGCTCGGAAAAACTGTTTTTT
CDR3: CASSLSSEKLFF

size: many
J: TRBJ2-7
D: TRBD1
V: TRBV7-2
DNA: TGTGCCAGCAGCTCGACAGGGGGCGCCTACGAGCAGTACTTC
CDR3: CASSSTGGAYEQYF

size: NA
J: TRBJ2-1
D: TRBD1
V: TRBV27
DNA: TGTGCCAGCAGAAACCGGGACAGAAGGGATGAGCAGTTCTTC
CDR3: CASRNRDRRDEQFF

size: NA
J: TRBJ1-1
D: NA
V: TRBV29-1
DNA: TGCAGCGGTGAATCAGGGAACACTGAAGCTTTCTTT
CDR3: CSGESGNTEAFF

size: NA
J: TRBJ2-7
D: NA
V: TRBV28
DNA: TGTGCCAGCAGTTTAGTTTACGGAGGTGACGACGGGCAGTACTTC
CDR3: CASSLVYGGDDGQYF

size: few
J: TRBJ2-7
D: TRBD1
V: TRBV4-3
DNA: TGCGCCAGCAGCCAGACTAGGGACAGGGTCCACGAGCAGTACTTC
CDR3: CASSQTRDRVHEQYF

size: few
J: TRBJ2-7
D: TRBD2
V: TRBV5-6
DNA: TGTGCCAGCAGCTATGGACTAGCCGCCTACGAGCAGTACTTC
CDR3: CASSYGLAAYEQYF

size: few
J: TRBJ2-7
D: TRBD1
V: TRBV4-3
DNA: TGCGCCAGCAGCCAAAGCGAGGGGGCCGAGCAGTACTTC
CDR3: CASSQSEGAEQYF

size: many
J: TRBJ2-3
D: TRBD1
V: TRBV2
DNA: TGTGCCAGCAGTGAACCAGGGGGCCAGCCAGATACGCAGTATTTT
CDR3: CASSEPGGQPDTQYF

size: NA
J: TRBJ2-7
D: NA
V: TRBV4-3
DNA: TGCGCCAGCAGCCAAGAGCGGGTAAGCTCCTACGAGCAGTACTTC
CDR3: CASSQERVSSYEQYF

size: NA
J: TRBJ2-7
D: TRBD1
V: TRBV7-8
DNA: TGTGCCAGCAGCTTAGGGGGACAGGGAGCCTACGAGCAGTACTTC
CDR3: CASSLGGQGAYEQYF

size: few
J: TRBJ1-2
D: TRBD1
V: TRBV2
DNA: TGTGCCAGCAGTGCTGCAGGGGGCGGCTATGGCTACACCTTC
CDR3: CASSAAGGGYGYTF

size: few
J: TRBJ2-7
D: NA
V: TRBV4-3
DNA: TGCGCCAGCAGCCAGGGGGGCGGGAGCTACGAGCAGTACTTC
CDR3: CASSQGGGSYEQYF

size: few
J: TRBJ2-5
D: TRBD2
V: TRBV25-1
DNA: TGTGCCAGCAGTGAAACCGGGACTAGCGGGAGTTTTTTTCGAGAGACCCAGTACTTC
CDR3: CASSETGTSGSFFRETQYF

size: many
J: TRBJ2-3
D: NA
V: TRBV7-9
DNA: TGTGCCAGCAGTCAGGGGGATACGCAGTATTTT
CDR3: CASSQGDTQYF

size: NA
J: TRBJ2-3
D: NA
V: TRBV6-2/TRBV6-3
DNA: TGTGCCAGCAGCCTACCCCCGGGACCGCACACAGATACGCAGTATTTT
CDR3: CASSLPPGPHTDTQYF

size: NA
J: TRBJ2-3
D: NA
V: TRBV4-3
DNA: TGCGCCAGCAGCCAAGATTCGGCTACTGGACTATACACAGATACGCAGAATTTT
CDR3: CASSQDSATGLYTDTQNF

size: many
J: TRBJ2-4
D: NA
V: TRBV11-2
DNA: TGTGCCAGCAGCTCTACCCGGGCCCGTCAGTACTTC
CDR3: CASSSTRARQYF

size: few
J: TRBJ2-5
D: NA
V: TRBV6-5
DNA: TGTGCCAGCAGCAGTGGGACAGCGGGAGAGACCCAGTACTTC
CDR3: CASSSGTAGETQYF

size: few
J: TRBJ2-2
D: TRBD1
V: TRBV13
DNA: TGTGCCAGCAGTACGGACAGGGTTTACGGCGGGGAGCTGTTTTTT
CDR3: CASSTDRVYGGELFF

size: few
J: TRBJ2-5
D: NA
V: TRBV28
DNA: TGTGCCAGCAGCACACCCCTAGGGGAGACCCAGTACTTC
CDR3: CASSTPLGETQYF

size: many
J: TRBJ2-7
D: NA
V: TRBV7-9
DNA: TGTGCCAGCAGCCTCGCAGGGGACGAGCAGTACTTC
CDR3: CASSLAGDEQYF

size: NA
J: TRBJ1-1
D: NA
V: TRBV28
DNA: TGTGCCAGCAGTTTACCAGGGAGTGATGAAGCTTTCTTT
CDR3: CASSLPGSDEAFF

size: few
J: TRBJ1-6
D: NA
V: TRBV9
DNA: TGTGCCAGCATGGTGGTGCATGAGGATTCACCCCTCCACTTT
CDR3: CASMVVHEDSPLHF

size: few
J: TRBJ2-3
D: TRBD2
V: TRBV5-1
DNA: TGCGCCAGCAGCTTAAATTTTCCTAGCGGGAGTTCTGGCGCAGATACGCAGTATTTT
CDR3: CASSLNFPSGSSGADTQYF

size: NA
J: TRBJ2-2
D: NA
V: TRBV6-2/TRBV6-3
DNA: TGTGCCAGCAGTTACTCCGCGAACACCGGGGAGCAGTTTTTT
CDR3: CASSYSANTGEQFF

size: NA
J: TRBJ2-7
D: NA
V: TRBV5-6
DNA: TGTGCCAGCTGCTTGTCCGACCTCACCGGAGGGGGGGCGCTCCGTCCGGGAGACTACGAGCAGTACTTC
CDR3: CASCLSDLTGGGALRPGDYEQYF

size: NA
J: TRBJ2-7
D: TRBD2
V: TRBV12-3/TRBV12-4
DNA: TGTGCCAGCAGTTCGGGACTAGCGGGAGCCTACGAGCAGTACTTC
CDR3: CASSSGLAGAYEQYF

size: NA
J: TRBJ2-7
D: NA
V: TRBV6-2/TRBV6-3
DNA: TGTGCCAGCAGTGATTCGACGGGCCCGGTGGTCTACGAGCAGTACTTC
CDR3: CASSDSTGPVVYEQYF

size: many
J: TRBJ2-5
D: TRBD1
V: TRBV5-1
DNA: TGCGCCAGCAGCTTACTACGACAGGGGGCCAGGAAGACCCAGTACTTC
CDR3: CASSLLRQGARKTQYF

size: NA
J: TRBJ2-3
D: TRBD2
V: TRBV7-6
DNA: TGTGCCAGCAGCAACTTCCGGGCCTACCTGGGAGGGCCCCCAGATACGCAGTATTTT
CDR3: CASSNFRAYLGGPPDTQYF

size: many
J: TRBJ1-2
D: NA
V: TRBV12-3/TRBV12-4
DNA: TGTGCCAGCAGTTTGGGGAGAGACTATGGCTACACCTTC
CDR3: CASSLGRDYGYTF

size: many
J: TRBJ2-6
D: NA
V: TRBV2
DNA: TGTGCCAGATCGGGGGCCAACGTCCTGACTTTC
CDR3: CARSGANVLTF

size: few
J: TRBJ2-7
D: NA
V: TRBV9
DNA: TGTGCCAGCCGCCCCGGCTCCTACGAGCAGTACTTC
CDR3: CASRPGSYEQYF

size: few
J: TRBJ2-5
D: NA
V: TRBV6-2/TRBV6-3
DNA: TGTGCCAGCAATAACAGGGTCCAAGAGACCCAGTACTTC
CDR3: CASNNRVQETQYF

size: NA
J: TRBJ2-5
D: NA
V: TRBV4-1
DNA: TGCGCCAGCGGGGGGACAGAAGAGACCCAGAACTTC
CDR3: CASGGTEETQNF

size: NA
J: TRBJ1-4
D: TRBD1
V: TRBV4-1
DNA: TGCGCCAGCAGCTTGGGACAGAAGAATGAAAAACTGTTTTTT
CDR3: CASSLGQKNEKLFF

size: NA
J: TRBJ2-1
D: TRBD2
V: TRBV7-2
DNA: TGTGCCAGCAGCTTACCGCTTAGAGGACTAGCGGGAGTCTCCTACAATGAGCAGTTCTTC
CDR3: CASSLPLRGLAGVSYNEQFF

size: NA
J: TRBJ2-5
D: TRBD1
V: TRBV9
DNA: TGTGCCAGCAGCGTAGGACAGGGGCCCCAAGAGACCCAGTACTTC
CDR3: CASSVGQGPQETQYF

size: many
J: TRBJ2-3
D: TRBD2
V: TRBV7-9
DNA: TGTGCCAGCAGCTCCTGGGAGTGGGAGGGCGGCACAGATACGCAGTATTTT
CDR3: CASSSWEWEGGTDTQYF

size: many
J: TRBJ2-3
D: NA
V: TRBV10-3
DNA: TGTGCCATCGGCAACCCAGACTCGTTCCTCACAGATACGCAGTATTTT
CDR3: CAIGNPDSFLTDTQYF

size: few
J: TRBJ1-5
D: TRBD1
V: TRBV10-3
DNA: TGTGCCATCAGTGCAGGACAGGGCCCCTTGCCCCAGCATTTT
CDR3: CAISAGQGPLPQHF